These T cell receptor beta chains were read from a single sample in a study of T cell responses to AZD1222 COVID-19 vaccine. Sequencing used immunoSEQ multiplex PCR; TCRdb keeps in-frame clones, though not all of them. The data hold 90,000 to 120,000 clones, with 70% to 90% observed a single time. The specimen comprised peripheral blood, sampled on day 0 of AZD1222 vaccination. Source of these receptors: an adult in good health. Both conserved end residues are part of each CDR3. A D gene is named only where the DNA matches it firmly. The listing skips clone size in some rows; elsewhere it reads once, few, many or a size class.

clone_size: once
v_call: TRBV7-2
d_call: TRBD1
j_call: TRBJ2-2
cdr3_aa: CASSTDRVPTGELFF
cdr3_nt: TGTGCCAGCAGCACCGACAGGGTACCCACCGGGGAGCTGTTTTTT

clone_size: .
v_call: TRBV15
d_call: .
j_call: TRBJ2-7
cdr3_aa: CATSGGSYYEQYF
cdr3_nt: TGTGCCACCAGCGGTGGGAGCTACTACGAGCAGTACTTC

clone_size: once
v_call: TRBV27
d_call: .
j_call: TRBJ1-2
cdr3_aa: CASRGDRLRGYTF
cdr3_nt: TGTGCCAGCAGGGGCGACAGGCTACGGGGCTACACCTTC

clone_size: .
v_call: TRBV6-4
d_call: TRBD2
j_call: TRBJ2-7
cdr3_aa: CAETHGGSGGSSYEQYF
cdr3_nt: TGTGCCGAAACACACGGGGGTAGCGGGGGGAGCTCCTACGAGCAGTACTTC

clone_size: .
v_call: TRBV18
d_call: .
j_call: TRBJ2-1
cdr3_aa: CASSLTANNEQFF
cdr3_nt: TGTGCCAGCTCCTTGACAGCGAACAATGAGCAGTTCTTC

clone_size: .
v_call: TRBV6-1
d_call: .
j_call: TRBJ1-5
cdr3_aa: CASSEGMGDSNQPQHF
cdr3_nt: TGTGCCAGCAGTGAAGGGATGGGGGATAGCAATCAGCCCCAGCATTTT

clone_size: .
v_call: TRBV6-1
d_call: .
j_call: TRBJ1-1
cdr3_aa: CASSLAGNLNTEAFF
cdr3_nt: TGTGCCAGCAGTTTGGCCGGGAACCTGAACACTGAAGCTTTCTTT

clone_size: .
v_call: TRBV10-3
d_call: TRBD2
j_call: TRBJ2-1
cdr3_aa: CAISRTSGYNEQFF
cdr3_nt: TGTGCCATCAGCCGGACTAGCGGCTACAATGAGCAGTTCTTC

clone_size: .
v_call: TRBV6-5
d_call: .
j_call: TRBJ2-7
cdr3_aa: CASSYLNRGSYEQYF
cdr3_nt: TGTGCCAGCAGCTACCTGAATCGGGGCTCCTACGAGCAGTACTTC

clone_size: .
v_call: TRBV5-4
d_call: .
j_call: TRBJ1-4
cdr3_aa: CASSLDMGRTNEKLFF
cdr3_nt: TGTGCCAGCAGCTTGGACATGGGGCGGACTAATGAAAAACTGTTTTTT

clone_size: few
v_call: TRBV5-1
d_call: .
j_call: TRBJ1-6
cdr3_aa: CASGNVEDNSPLHF
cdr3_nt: TGCGCCAGCGGGAACGTGGAGGATAATTCACCCCTCCACTTT

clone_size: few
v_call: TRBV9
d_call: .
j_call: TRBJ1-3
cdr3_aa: CASSTIPGTGAGNTIYF
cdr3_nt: TGTGCCAGCAGCACCATCCCCGGGACTGGGGCTGGAAACACCATATATTTT

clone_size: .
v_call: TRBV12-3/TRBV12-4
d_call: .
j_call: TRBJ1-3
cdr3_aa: CASQLTFRNTIYF
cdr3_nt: TGTGCCAGCCAGCTGACCTTCCGAAACACCATATATTTT

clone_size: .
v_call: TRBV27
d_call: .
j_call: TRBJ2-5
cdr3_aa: CASSLALSGTQYF
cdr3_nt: TGTGCCAGCAGTTTAGCGTTGAGCGGGACCCAGTACTTC

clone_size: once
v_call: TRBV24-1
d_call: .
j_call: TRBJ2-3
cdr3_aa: CATDRRGTDTQYF
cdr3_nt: TGTGCCACGGACAGGAGGGGGACAGATACGCAGTATTTT

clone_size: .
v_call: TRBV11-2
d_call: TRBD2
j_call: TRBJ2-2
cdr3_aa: CASSTHGTSRGTGELFF
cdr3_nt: TGTGCCAGCAGCACCCACGGGACTAGTCGCGGAACCGGGGAGCTGTTTTTT

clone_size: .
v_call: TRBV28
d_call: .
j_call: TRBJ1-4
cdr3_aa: CASCYRGRGEKLFF
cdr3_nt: TGTGCCAGCTGCTATCGGGGGCGGGGTGAAAAACTGTTTTTT

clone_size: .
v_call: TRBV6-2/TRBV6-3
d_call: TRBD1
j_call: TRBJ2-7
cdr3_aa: CASSYSVRTGGIFGRDYEQYF
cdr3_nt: TGTGCCAGCAGTTACTCCGTCCGGACAGGGGGTATCTTCGGTAGAGACTACGAGCAGTACTTC

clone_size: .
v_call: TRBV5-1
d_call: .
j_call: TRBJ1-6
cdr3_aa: CASSPESGSPLHF
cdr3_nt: TGCGCCAGCAGCCCGGAAAGCGGATCACCCCTCCACTTT

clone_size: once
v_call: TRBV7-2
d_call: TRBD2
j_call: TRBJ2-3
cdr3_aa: CASSSSGGVPDTQYF
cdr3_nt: TGTGCCAGCAGCTCTAGCGGGGGGGTGCCAGATACGCAGTATTTT

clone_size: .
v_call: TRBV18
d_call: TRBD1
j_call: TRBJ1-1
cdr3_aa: CASSPDRDTEAFF
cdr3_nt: TGTGCCAGCTCCCCGGACAGGGATACTGAAGCTTTCTTT

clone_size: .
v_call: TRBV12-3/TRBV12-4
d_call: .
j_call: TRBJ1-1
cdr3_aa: CASTPPGHTEAFF
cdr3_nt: TGTGCCAGCACCCCGCCAGGACACACTGAAGCTTTCTTT

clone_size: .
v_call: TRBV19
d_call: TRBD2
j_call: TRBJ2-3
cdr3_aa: CASSIASGGDRSTDTQYF
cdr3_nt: TGTGCCAGTAGTATAGCTAGCGGGGGGGATAGGAGCACAGATACGCAGTATTTT

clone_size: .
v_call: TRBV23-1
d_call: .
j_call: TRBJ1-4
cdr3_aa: CASSQSNRGRIATNEKLFF
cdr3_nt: TGCGCCAGCAGTCAATCTAATCGAGGACGGATTGCAACTAATGAAAAACTGTTTTTT

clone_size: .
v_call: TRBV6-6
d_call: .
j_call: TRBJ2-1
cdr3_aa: CASTSRGIANNEQFF
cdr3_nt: TGTGCCAGCACCAGCAGAGGGATAGCGAACAATGAGCAGTTCTTC

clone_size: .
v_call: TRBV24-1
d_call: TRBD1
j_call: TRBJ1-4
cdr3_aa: CATSAGGTVTGNEKLFF
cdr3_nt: TGTGCCACCAGTGCCGGCGGGACAGTCACGGGTAATGAAAAACTGTTTTTT

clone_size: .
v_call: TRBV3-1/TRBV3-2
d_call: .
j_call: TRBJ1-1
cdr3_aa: CASSQDVGGTAEAFF
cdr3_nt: TGTGCCAGCAGCCAAGATGTGGGGGGAACGGCTGAAGCTTTCTTT

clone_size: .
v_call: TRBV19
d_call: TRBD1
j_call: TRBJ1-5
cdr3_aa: CASSIETGMSQPQHF
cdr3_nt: TGTGCCAGTAGTATCGAGACAGGGATGAGTCAGCCCCAGCATTTT

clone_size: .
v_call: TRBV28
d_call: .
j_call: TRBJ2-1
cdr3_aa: CASSVVIVGQFF
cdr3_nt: TGTGCCAGCAGCGTCGTTATCGTTGGGCAGTTCTTC

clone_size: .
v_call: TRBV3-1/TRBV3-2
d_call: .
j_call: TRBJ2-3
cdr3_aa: CASSQASTPTQYF
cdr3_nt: TGTGCCAGCAGCCAGGCTAGCACCCCAACGCAGTATTTT

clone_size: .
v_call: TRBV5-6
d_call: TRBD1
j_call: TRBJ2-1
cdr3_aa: CAGSETGRVKSSYNEQFF
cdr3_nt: TGTGCCGGCTCTGAGACAGGGAGAGTAAAGAGCTCCTACAATGAGCAGTTCTTC

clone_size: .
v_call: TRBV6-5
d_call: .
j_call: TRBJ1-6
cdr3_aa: CASSYSTGRSPLHF
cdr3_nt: TGTGCCAGCAGTTACTCGACAGGACGATCACCCCTCCACTTT

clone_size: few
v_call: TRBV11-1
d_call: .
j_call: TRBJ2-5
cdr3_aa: CASSQGQETQYF
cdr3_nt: TGTGCCAGCAGCCAAGGCCAAGAGACCCAGTACTTC

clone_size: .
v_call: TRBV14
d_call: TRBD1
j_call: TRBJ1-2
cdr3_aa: CASSQPTGAGYTF
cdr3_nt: TGTGCCAGCAGCCAGCCAACAGGGGCTGGCTACACCTTC

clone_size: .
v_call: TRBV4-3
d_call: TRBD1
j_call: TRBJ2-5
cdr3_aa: CASSQDVPGQGVQETQYF
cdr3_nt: TGCGCCAGCAGCCAAGATGTCCCGGGACAGGGCGTACAAGAGACCCAGTACTTC

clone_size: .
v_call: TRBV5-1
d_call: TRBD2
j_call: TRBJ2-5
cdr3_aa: CASSPAGVSQETQYF
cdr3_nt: TGCGCCAGCAGCCCAGCGGGGGTAAGCCAAGAGACCCAGTACTTC

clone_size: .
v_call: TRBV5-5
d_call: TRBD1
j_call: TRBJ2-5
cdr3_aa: CASRRTGEETQYF
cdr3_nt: TGTGCCAGCAGGAGGACAGGAGAAGAGACCCAGTACTTC

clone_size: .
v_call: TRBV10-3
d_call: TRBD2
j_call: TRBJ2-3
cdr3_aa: CAISPGLTTPDTQYF
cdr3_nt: TGTGCCATCAGTCCGGGACTAACCACCCCAGATACGCAGTATTTT

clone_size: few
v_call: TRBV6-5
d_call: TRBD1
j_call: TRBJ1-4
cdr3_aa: CASSYSQGVGEKLFF
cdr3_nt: TGTGCCAGCAGTTACTCTCAGGGGGTCGGTGAAAAACTGTTTTTT

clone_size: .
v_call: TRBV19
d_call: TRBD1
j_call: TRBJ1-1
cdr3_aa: CASSIPQGQGGPEAFF
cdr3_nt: TGTGCCAGTAGTATCCCCCAGGGCCAGGGGGGACCTGAAGCTTTCTTT

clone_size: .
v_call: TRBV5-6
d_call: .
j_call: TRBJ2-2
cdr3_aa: CASSFIGGGELFF
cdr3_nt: TGTGCCAGCAGCTTCATCGGGGGCGGGGAGCTGTTTTTT

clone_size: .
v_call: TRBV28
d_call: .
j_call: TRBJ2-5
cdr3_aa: CAIAGTKKETQYF
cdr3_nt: TGTGCCATTGCCGGGACAAAAAAAGAGACCCAGTACTTC

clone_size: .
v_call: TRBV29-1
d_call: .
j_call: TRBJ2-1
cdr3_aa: CSVEAYGGQNNEQFF
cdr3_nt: TGCAGCGTTGAAGCGTACGGTGGGCAGAACAATGAGCAGTTCTTC

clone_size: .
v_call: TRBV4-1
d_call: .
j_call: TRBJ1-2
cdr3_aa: CASSDPSYGYTF
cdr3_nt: TGCGCCAGCAGTGACCCCTCGTATGGCTACACCTTC

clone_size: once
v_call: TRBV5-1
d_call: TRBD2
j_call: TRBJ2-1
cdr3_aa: CASSWATSGAGEQFF
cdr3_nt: TGCGCCAGCAGCTGGGCGACTAGCGGGGCTGGTGAGCAGTTCTTC

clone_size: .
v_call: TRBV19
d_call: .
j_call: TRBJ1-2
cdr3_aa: CASKGVTGVTRGYTF
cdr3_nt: TGTGCCAGTAAAGGAGTAACTGGGGTGACGAGAGGCTACACCTTC

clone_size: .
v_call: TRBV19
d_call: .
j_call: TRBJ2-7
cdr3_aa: CASSVGKGPYYEQYF
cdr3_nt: TGTGCCAGTAGTGTGGGAAAAGGACCCTACTACGAGCAGTACTTC

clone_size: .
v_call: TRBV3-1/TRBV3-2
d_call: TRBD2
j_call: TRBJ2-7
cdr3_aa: CASTQRAGGPTYEQYF
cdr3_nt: TGTGCCAGCACCCAGCGGGCGGGGGGGCCCACCTACGAGCAGTACTTC

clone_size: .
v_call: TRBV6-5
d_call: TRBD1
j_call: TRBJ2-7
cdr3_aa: CASTRDSPYEQYF
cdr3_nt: TGTGCCAGCACAAGGGACAGCCCCTACGAGCAGTACTTC

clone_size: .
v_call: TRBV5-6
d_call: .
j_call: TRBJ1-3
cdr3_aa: CASSRGAFGNTIYF
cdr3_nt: TGTGCCAGCAGCCGGGGGGCGTTCGGAAACACCATATATTTT

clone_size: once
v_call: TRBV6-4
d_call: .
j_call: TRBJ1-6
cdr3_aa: CASRTGWDSPLHF
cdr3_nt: TGTGCCAGCCGAACAGGGTGGGATTCACCCCTCCACTTT

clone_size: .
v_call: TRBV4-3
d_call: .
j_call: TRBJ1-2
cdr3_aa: CASSQEAGKGGYTF
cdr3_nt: TGCGCCAGCAGCCAAGAGGCCGGGAAGGGCGGCTACACCTTC

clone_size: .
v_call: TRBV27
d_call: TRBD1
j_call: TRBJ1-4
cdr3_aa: CASSPWDRGSGNEKLFF
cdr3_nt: TGTGCCAGCAGTCCCTGGGACAGGGGTTCCGGTAATGAAAAACTGTTTTTT

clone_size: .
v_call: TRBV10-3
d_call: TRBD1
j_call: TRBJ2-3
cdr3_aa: CAIRDSGGADTQYF
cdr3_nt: TGTGCCATCAGGGACTCAGGGGGCGCAGATACGCAGTATTTT

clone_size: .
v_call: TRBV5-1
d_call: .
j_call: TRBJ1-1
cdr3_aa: CASRRSTEAFF
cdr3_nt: TGCGCCAGCCGTAGGAGCACTGAAGCTTTCTTT

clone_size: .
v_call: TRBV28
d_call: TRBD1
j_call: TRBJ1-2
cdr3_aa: CASQPGQGTIWAGGYTF
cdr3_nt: TGTGCCAGCCAACCGGGACAGGGGACTATTTGGGCTGGTGGCTACACCTTC

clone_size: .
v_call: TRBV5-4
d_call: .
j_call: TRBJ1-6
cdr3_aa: CASSLGSTDYSPLHF
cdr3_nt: TGTGCCAGCAGCTTGGGGAGTACAGATTATTCACCCCTCCACTTT

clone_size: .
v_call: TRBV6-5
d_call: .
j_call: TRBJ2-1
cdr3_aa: CASRTLLTGNEQFF
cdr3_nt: TGTGCCAGCAGAACCCTTTTGACCGGCAATGAGCAGTTCTTC